This TCR beta chain was documented in a study of cytomegalovirus exposure and HLA in healthy donors (dated by TCRdb to about 2017). For the wider study: An earlier analysis of some 550 of the donors reported approximately 300 Gb of sequence data and 100 million to 140 million unique TCR beta sequences from about 200 million T cells. An early release that covered 500 to 800 HLA-typed donors contained approximately 300 gigabases of sequencing data and some 87 million unique TCR sequences. Among the approximately 400 genotyped donors, roughly 80% belonged to the genetic ancestry cluster associated with self-reported Caucasian donors. The study aimed to test whether signatures of past pathogen exposure could be identified by cataloging public T cell receptors. The study profiled the T cell repertoires of under 700 subjects by immunosequencing and related them to cytomegalovirus serostatus. Besides the first cohort of approximately 710 subjects, a separate validation cohort made up of some 110 different subjects was used. To predict cytomegalovirus infection status, the study brought together high-throughput TCR immunosequencing, statistical association of individual TCRs with disease status, and machine learning. To study patterns of TCR occurrence, a later analysis re-analyzed previously published TCR beta repertoires from 700 or so donors and added high-resolution HLA genotyping. The later analysis used no new phenotypic data to find candidate immune exposures, relying instead on TCR beta sequences and their occurrence across donors. An earlier analysis of fewer than 750 of the donors used high-throughput TCR beta sequencing to judge whether each TCR beta V gene segment behaved as functional or pseudogenic. Donor age, sex, ethnicity and CMV serostatus were compiled alongside the repertoire data. A later genetic analysis used genome-wide SNP genotypes for about 60% of the roughly 700 donors, treating that subset as a discovery cohort. Every repertoire in the discovery cohort had been generated on one and the same sequencing platform. HLA typing covered class I and class II loci at four-digit resolution. Typing coverage differed by locus: A, B, C, DRB1 and DQB1 were typed in about 629-630 donors, DQA1 in roughly 500, DPA1 in some 570, and DPB1 in 472. Roughly 5 DR-DQ haplotypes were handled as single units for association and clustering, since linkage in the cohort was strong. Across some 400 genotyped donors of the cohort, an average of about 220,000 unique TCR beta nucleotide sequences per donor were sequenced, and approximately 19% of those sequences were non-productive. The research as a whole found: A cluster of highly shared sequence variants was judged likely to represent a technical artifact of the sequencing pipeline. In a later analysis, HLA-associated TCR beta chains were found to be more clonally expanded and to have lower generation probabilities than equally common non-associated chains. Correlated functional status among segregating V segments might reflect linkage disequilibrium, but an unknown experimental factor could not be ruled out. Most TCR sequences were seen in very few donors, while some public TCRs were found in many individuals. A further reported finding was that TCR beta sequences accurately predicted the HLA-A and HLA-B alleles for most subjects in the first cohort. HLA typing was unavailable for some donors at each locus, so association tests used only the typed subset. Most CMV-associated TCR beta chains appeared to be HLA-restricted in a later analysis, and the HLA associations seemed to be driven largely by CMV exposure. According to the authors, the approach could potentially be generalized to other disease states and immunological phenotypes. The classifier was reported to diagnose cytomegalovirus status with high specificity and sensitivity in both the original cohort and the validation cohort. Only TCR beta chains were sequenced in this cohort, and the absence of alpha or paired-chain data limited detectable features. At a false discovery rate of 0.05, a later analysis linked roughly 17,000 TCR beta sequences to specific HLA alleles. Several of the top co-occurrence clusters appeared to be linked to parvovirus B19, influenza, CMV and Epstein-Barr virus, according to a later analysis. A later analysis found that TCR association rates varied across HLA loci, with DRB1 alleles showing the most associated TCRs and HLA-C alleles the fewest. Presence/absence analyses assumed roughly uniform sequencing depth across donors, an assumption that may not hold. Because counts were too low, seventeen rarely observed V segments, including chromosome 9 orphons, were excluded from the earlier analysis of about 500 of the donors. Broadly in line with IMGT annotations, most TCR beta V segments showed up in productive rearrangements about 87% or about 30% of the time in an earlier analysis of under 700 of the donors. A later genetic analysis reported fewer N-insertions in productive TCRs among donors in an Asian-associated ancestry cluster than the 666-donor mean. A later genetic analysis associated a missense DCLRE1C variant with V-gene and J-gene trimming of TCR beta chains, and an independent cohort replicated the association. Some IMGT-functional V segments, including TRBV6-2 and TRBV6-3, could not be distinguished by the 87-base-pair reads and were therefore excluded. A few of the identified cytomegalovirus-associated TCR beta chains were confirmed in vitro to be specific for cytomegalovirus antigens. When HLA alleles, especially DR and DQ, strongly co-occurred, attributing TCR associations to individual alleles was difficult. For the cohort, immune exposure information was limited to CMV serostatus. The study listed approximately 150 TCR beta chains as associated with cytomegalovirus.

V lost 5 bases and J lost 16 bases, and the count of bases not matched to a germline gene is 14. The cysteine opens and the phenylalanine closes a CDR3 of 14 amino acids. Only the CDR3 region is kept as DNA, spanning 42 bases read in frame from base 1. The germline V gene provides CDR1 MNHEY and CDR2 SVGAGI. Libraries were made using the immunoSEQ multiplex PCR assay. For the multiplex PCR, a mixture combining 60 forward primers for TCR Vbeta segments and 13 reverse primers for TCR Jbeta segments was used. A multiplex PCR assay on genomic DNA amplified the CDR3 region of rearranged TCR beta genes. Amplified TCR beta libraries were sequenced as 87-base-pair reads on the Illumina HiSeq System. The source study handled its data this way. Across the 670 or so repertoires, a later analysis counted approximately 75 million unique TCR beta chains, roughly 11 million of which were shared by at least two donors. Raw reads were error-corrected and collapsed into unique sequences with a nearest-neighbor algorithm that merged closely related sequences to remove PCR and sequencing errors. Alignment of CDR3 sequences to IMGT reference sequences was used to assign V, D and J gene segments. For a sequence to be retained, a match of at least six nucleotides to both a V gene segment and a J gene segment was required. A rearrangement was called productive if the CDR3 had no stop codons and remained in frame with V and J, and every other rearrangement was called non-productive. Following IMGT convention, CDR3 was defined as the stretch from the second conserved V-encoded cysteine to the conserved J-encoded phenylalanine. Sequences without an unambiguous match to a single V gene segment were excluded from the earlier analysis of several hundred of the donors. An earlier analysis of a few hundred of the donors called V segments functional above 56.7% productive rearrangements and segregating when the between-donor standard deviation exceeded 5%. A statistical classification framework was developed to diagnose cytomegalovirus status using the catalog of TCR beta chain sequences. In a later analysis, V and J genes were assigned by comparing TCR nucleotide sequences against IMGT/GENE-DB human TR gene sequences. The TCRdist pipeline was used in a later analysis to assign CDR3 sequences and most-parsimonious VDJ recombination scenarios. In a later analysis, every TCR beta chain was defined by the combination of its CDR3 amino acid sequence and its V-gene family, and reads without a unique V-gene family were dropped. A later analysis removed 500 to 600 highly shared, low-generation-probability nucleotide sequences to deal with suspected cross-contamination and a sequencing artifact. In a later analysis, a clonal expansion index for each public chain was calculated from normalized within-repertoire ranks of inferred template counts. A later analysis computed generation probabilities with a VDJ recombination model fitted to out-of-frame rearrangements, and checked the results against IGoR. Hypergeometric tests were used in a later analysis to score TCR-TCR, TCR-HLA and TCR-CMV co-occurrence, with a repertoire-size bias correction applied to the TCR pairs. In a later analysis, false discovery rates were estimated by permuting HLA or CMV assignments 20 times. In a later analysis, co-occurring TCRs were grouped using DBSCAN, with TCRdist sequence similarity added in when clustering inside HLA-allele-positive subsets. Repertoires with fewer than 30,000 or more than 120,000 public chains were left out of co-occurrence clustering, as were five repertoires with anomalous nucleotide sharing. TCRdb obtained this table from immuneACCESS and retained in-frame rearrangements with V and J assigned. These tables miss some clones; where compared with another copy, unresolved V genes account for less than half of the shortfall, and the remainder is unexplained. V and J calls and clone size are copied from that table; D and trimming were computed from the DNA. The sample table records about 170,000 clones; less than 80% of these occur just once. The ten largest clones take up over 2.5% of the sample.

The cohort was made up of 500 to 850 healthy bone marrow donors. Cohort members were all nominally healthy when sampled, although unrecorded immune exposures were likely present. The donor tested CMV seronegative and was one of the 352 seronegative cohort members. Each donor provided a peripheral blood sample, and peripheral blood mononuclear cells were used for TCR beta sequencing. Genomic DNA extraction from the blood cell samples was performed with the Qiagen DNeasy Blood Extraction Kit. In regard to this clone: Its antigen remains unidentified. The input lacks base qualities; no much larger clone sits a single base away.

Sequencing input: PBMCs. Recombination joined TRBV6-5 with TRBJ1-6, with 7 bases in between that match TRBD1. This TCR derives from a man aged 35 to 55 in good health and CMV-seronegative. The CDR3 is CASSESGLTGLLHF. The nucleotide sequence is given as TGTGCCAGCAGTGAATCCGGTCTGACAGGGCTTCTCCACTTT.